The 12 T cell receptor beta chains in this list originate from one sample, sequenced in a study of T cell responses to AZD1222 COVID-19 vaccine. TCRdb's copy holds only in-frame clones and misses some; the assay was immunoSEQ multiplex PCR. Here the sample spans some 150,000 clones, 90% being singletons. The sample was peripheral blood, taken on day 0 of AZD1222 vaccination. The receptors were gathered from an adult in good health.

This clone was observed a handful of times. The chain joins TRBV29-1 to TRBJ1-2, with D uncertain. This CDR3 has 13 amino acids. The V and J ends lost 4 bases and 4 bases respectively, with 13 bases between them. Germline lookup yields CDR1 SQVTM and CDR2 ANQGSEA. CDR3 region: CSVVTDGLYGYTF. The CDR3 coding sequence is TGCAGCGTTGTCACCGACGGCCTCTATGGCTACACCTTC.

The CDR3 DNA follows: TGTGCCAGCAGTCCGGACAGGGGGCAGGGTGGCTACACCTTC. Translated: CASSPDRGQGGYTF. The chain carries TRBV6-5 and TRBJ1-2; 11 bases are a match to TRBD1. CDR3 length: 14 residues. Germline trimming cut 5 bases from V and 7 bases from J; bases unmatched to any gene: 6. Germline V gives CDR1 MNHEY, CDR2 SVGAGI.

The chain has TRBV29-1 and TRBJ1-1; 7 bases align to TRBD1. The CDR3 sequence is 13 residues long. Germline V gene data show CDR1 as SQVTM and CDR2 as ANQGSEA. Trimming at V came to 3 bases and at J to 4 bases, leaving 5 bases not matched to a gene. The CDR3 DNA reads TGCAGCGTTGACGGCAGGGGGGGCACTGAAGCTTTCTTT. The encoded protein is CSVDGRGGTEAFF.

The chain is built from TRBV12-5 and TRBJ2-5, with 16 bases aligning to TRBD2. From germline, CDR1 is LGHNT and CDR2 FRNRAP. With V trimmed by 6 bases and J by 2 bases, 9 bases remained unmatched. CDR3 length equals 18 residues. CDR3 amino acids: CASGLTGTSGREQETQYF. The CDR3 coding sequence is TGTGCTAGTGGCCTCACCGGGACTAGCGGGAGGGAGCAAGAGACCCAGTACTTC.

The genes are TRBV5-5 and TRBJ1-5; TRBD1 matches 7 bases. Looked up from germline, CDR1 is SGHKS and CDR2 is YYEKEE (reference sequence). The CDR3 is 15 amino acids. V trimming: 4 bases; J trimming: 3 bases; junction bases outside the gene matches: 7. Here the CDR3 DNA reads TGTGCCAGCAGCGGGGGACAGCAATACAATCAGCCCCAGCATTTT. It codes for CASSGGQQYNQPQHF.

CDR3: CASSSRDSRSGANVLTF. The CDR3 DNA follows: TGTGCCAGCAGCTCTCGGGACAGTCGGTCTGGGGCCAACGTCCTGACTTTC. This rearrangement joins TRBV7-9 to TRBJ2-6; 7 bases match TRBD1. CDR3 length: 17 amino acids. From germline, CDR1 is SEHNR and CDR2 FQNEAQ (reference sequence). V lost 4 bases to trimming and J lost 1 base; unmatched junction nucleotides: 7.

The chain recombines TRBV3-1 (or the pseudogene TRBV3-2) with TRBJ1-3; D remains ambiguous. Trimming took off 2 bases at V and 4 bases at J, with 18 bases between the two ends. Germline assignment: CDR1 LGHDT and CDR2 YNNKEL (reference sequence). This CDR3 spans 17 amino acids. CDR3 region: CASSQSASSRRGNTIYF. The CDR3 DNA reads TGTGCCAGCAGCCAATCGGCATCGTCTAGGCGAGGAAACACCATATATTTT.

This chain uses TRBV7-8 with TRBJ1-5; 9 bases are a match to TRBD1. V lost 3 bases to trimming and J lost 7 bases; unmatched junction nucleotides: 7. Germline CDR1 and CDR2: SGHVS and FQNEAQ. The CDR3 totals 15 residues. The CDR3 is CASSLSRQGVQPQHF. CDR3 nucleotide sequence: TGTGCCAGCAGCTTGTCAAGACAGGGGGTACAGCCCCAGCATTTT.

The V and J genes are TRBV19 and TRBJ2-5; D is perhaps TRBD1 or TRBD2 (5 bases each). Germline CDR1 reads LNHDA; CDR2 reads SQIVND (reference sequence). This CDR3 has 14 residues. Deletions cut 9 bases from V and 5 bases from J, with 19 bases between. The CDR3 reads CASGLRDPRETQYF. Here the CDR3 DNA reads TGTGCCAGCGGACTCCGGGACCCTCGGGAGACCCAGTACTTC.

This chain connects TRBV19 to TRBJ2-1; 8 bases fit TRBD1. This CDR3 region has 15 residues. Germline CDR1 reads LNHDA; CDR2 reads SQIVND (reference sequence). Losses at the gene ends were 5 bases for V and 6 bases for J; bases not matched to a gene: 9. The CDR3 region has the DNA TGTGCCAGTAGTTCTCGGGACAGGCAAATCAATGAGCAGTTCTTC. This sequence encodes CASSSRDRQINEQFF.

The chain is built from TRBV6-1 and TRBJ1-6; D uncertain. The V and J ends lost 1 base and 4 bases respectively, with 14 bases between them. CDR1 is MNHNS and CDR2 is SASEGT in the germline V gene. The CDR3 has 17 residues. CDR3 region: CASSEVGWPLYNSPLHF. Here the CDR3 DNA reads TGTGCCAGCAGTGAAGTGGGGTGGCCCCTTTATAATTCACCCCTCCACTTT.

The chain joins TRBV5-4 to TRBJ1-2, with D perhaps matching TRBD1 (6 bases). CDR1 is SGHNT and CDR2 is YYREEE in the germline V gene (reference sequence). This CDR3 region has 14 residues. V dropped 7 bases and J dropped 8 bases, with 21 bases sitting between them. CDR3: CASFLRGGRGGYTF. For the CDR3, the DNA is TGTGCCAGCTTTCTGAGGGGGGGGCGAGGCGGCTACACCTTC. Combining the CDR3 with reference TRBV5-4 and TRBJ1-2 gives the whole variable domain ETGVTQSPTHLIKTRGQQVTLRCSSQSGHNTVSWYQQALGQGPQFIFQYYREEENGRGNFPPRFSGLQFPNYSSELNVNALELDDSALYLCASFLRGGRGGYTFGSGTRLTVV.